This record covers a single TCR beta chain. This clone has a single count. Its cognate antigen has yet to be identified. Within one base of it there is no much larger clone, and no base qualities were kept. Taken from cysteine to phenylalanine, the CDR3 has 17 residues. Left in the record is the CDR3 DNA by itself, 51 bases read in frame from the first base. V gives up 5 bases and J gives up 0 bases, and the segment between their germline ends measures 14 bases. The CDR1 and CDR2 encoded by the germline V gene (reference sequence) are SEHNR and FQNEAQ. Sample treatment or condition, as interpreted from the label and publication: suppressive antiretroviral therapy. A pool of overlapping 15-mer peptides from HIV-1 Gag, at 1 ug per peptide per mL, was used to stimulate the cells. Memory CD4+ T cells that did not respond, being CD40L-negative, CD69-negative and CD45RO-high, were sorted as memory populations depleted of antigen-responding cells. Participants were HIV-1-infected adults who started suppressive ART during chronic infection. Plasma HIV-1 RNA had been undetectable (below 50 copies/mL) in participants for at least 4 years. To be included, participants needed a CD4+ T cell count above 400 cells/uL and a positive CMV serology. Before stimulation, PBMCs were isolated using density centrifugation and depleted of CD8+ T cells. CD8-depleted PBMCs were stimulated for 18 hours with anti-CD28/CD49d costimulation, CD40-blocking antibody and enfuvirtide to prevent new infections. Cells were sorted on a Beckman Coulter MoFlo Legacy or XDP sorter, with propidium iodide excluding dead cells. The QIAamp DNA Mini Kit was used for genomic DNA extraction from samples above one million cells, and the Quick-DNA Microprep Kit was used otherwise.

The data were obtained in a study of persistence of HIV-infected CD4 T cells (dated by TCRdb to the early 2020s). The study in broad terms: CMV- and HIV-1 Gag-responding CD4+ T cells were isolated from ART-treated individuals so that antigen-driven clonal expansion of HIV-1-infected cells could be examined. The median time the participants had spent on suppressive ART was more than 7 years. Apart from a couple of participants who underwent leukapheresis at a single time point, peripheral blood samples of up to 180 mL were collected from participants at multiple time points. The clonality of all cells in each sorted population was assessed by TCRbeta sequencing, whereas the clonality of infected cells was assessed by proviral sequencing. Cross-participant TCR cluster analysis included roughly 8 participants for CMV and six or seven participants for Gag.

The immunoSEQ hsTCRB assay version 4 in survey mode was used to sequence TCRbeta repertoires from genomic DNA. Genomic DNA was diluted to around 10 ng/uL, using up to roughly 1 ug per sample for TCRbeta sequencing. Turning to the authors' computational methods: TCRbeta data analysis was done in ImmunoSeq Analyzer 3.0, and diversity was calculated on productive nucleotide rearrangements. Using the Immunarch R package, lower-bound TCR diversity was estimated with the improved Chao index and clonality was estimated with the Gini coefficient. Different nucleotide rearrangements encoding the same CDR3beta amino acid sequence were treated as distinct clonotypes. Differential abundance analysis identified TCRbeta sequences significantly enriched in antigen-responding cells relative to anti-CD3/anti-CD28-activated cells. GLIPH2 clustered TCRs by predicted peptide-MHC specificity, both within individual participants and across merged participant data sets. TCRdb holds this immuneACCESS table with in-frame rearrangements only. Some clones are missing; in checked studies, unresolved V genes explain under half, and the rest has no known cause. The DNA was the basis for D and trimming; V, J and clone size are from that table. This sample gives 30,000 to 35,000 clones in total; roughly four fifths of them show up just once. The ten largest clones capture roughly 18% of the sample.

Broader findings and caveats from the paper: Significantly lower TCRbeta richness was observed in CMV- and Gag-responding cells than in anti-CD3/anti-CD28-responding cells, and higher oligoclonality was observed in CMV-responding cells than in CD3/CD28-stimulated and Gag-responding cells. Enrichment of degenerate expanded CDR3beta sequences was found in antigen-responding cells, suggesting convergent selection of CD4+ responses to CMV and Gag. Few individuals were included in the study, and only a limited range of antigens was tested. Bulk TCR analyses could not be limited to the rare CMV-responding cells that actually contained HIV-1 proviruses. Within the same sorted populations, how oligoclonal the TCRs were correlated with how oligoclonal the proviruses were.

The sequence is built from TRBV7-9 and TRBJ2-6, and possibly TRBD1, on 5 matching bases. The input for sequencing was CD4+ T cells sorted from PBMCs after roughly 20-hour stimulation, taken from a patient who received antiretroviral therapy. Explained via the paper, the cell subset or site label denotes: CD40L-CD69- CD45RO-high memory CD4 T cells not responding to Gag peptides. This clonotype originated in an adult woman with HIV who was CMV-seropositive. The nucleotide sequence is given as TGTGCCAGCAGCCCCTGGCCAGGGAACTCTGGGGCCAACGTCCTGACTTTC. Its product reads: CASSPWPGNSGANVLTF.